Only a few counts were recorded for the clone carrying this TCR beta chain. Its cognate antigen is unknown. The sample originates from a study of CD8 T cells in ankylosing spondylitis. V was trimmed by 3 bases and J by 4 bases, leaving 6 bases between them. The CDR3 loop spans 12 amino acids. The germline CDR1 and CDR2 sequences are DFQATT and SNEGSKA (reference sequence). TCRdb called the 5' RACE reads again in MiXCR, with one record for every CDR3 protein. The repertoire consists of around 540,000 distinct CDR3 sequences, with about 13% occurring once and the leading ten covering 6.5% to 7%. Regarding the study as a whole: Seemingly characteristic of ankylosing spondylitis blood was a TCR beta motif consisting of 7 or 8 highly homologous variants. Disease-linked clones had a CD8+ phenotype and relatively low frequency in peripheral blood. Matched ankylosing spondylitis synovial fluid reportedly contained a significantly enriched population of disease-linked clones.

The TCR originated in a male donor with ankylosing spondylitis. V gene TRBV20-1 combines with J gene TRBJ2-2; D gene unclear. Source material: blood, either unsorted or a sorted T cell fraction (not recorded which). The CDR3: CSASFFTGELFF. CDR3 sequence (DNA): TGCAGTGCTAGTTTTTTCACCGGGGAGCTGTTTTTT.